The 18 T cell receptor beta chains in this list originate from one sample, sequenced in a study of blood T cells in healthy people across ages. Next came a second PCR, run for about 6 to 12 cycles, which used a sample-barcoded 5' primer along with a J-beta primer mix. TCRdb processed the 5' RACE reads anew with MiXCR; each CDR3 protein has one entry. The sample lists hundreds of thousands of distinct CDR3 sequences; 44% were seen once. Sequenced material: blood. Receptors were obtained from a man between 60 and 75 years old in good health.

Here the CDR3 reads CASRPGGSVTEQFF. The CDR3 DNA reads TGTGCCAGCAGGCCGGGGGGGTCTGTTACTGAGCAGTTCTTC. This chain links TRBV6-2 or TRBV6-3 with TRBJ2-1, with 8 bases aligning to TRBD2. Trimming took 6 bases from V and 9 from J; bases not matched to a gene: 10. CDR3 length equals 14 residues. Per the germline V gene, CDR1 is MNHEY and CDR2 is SVGEGT.

The rearrangement links TRBV6-2 or TRBV6-3 to TRBJ1-1; possibly TRBD1 for D (5 bases). The V and J ends lost 2 bases and 1 base respectively, with 11 bases between them. This CDR3 spans 15 amino acids. Germline CDR1 and CDR2: MNHEY and SVGEGT. CDR3 region: CASSYPQRGNTEAFF. The DNA of the CDR3 is TGTGCCAGCAGTTACCCGCAGAGGGGGAACACTGAAGCTTTCTTT.

This clonotype was counted a few times. The chain joins TRBV5-1 to TRBJ2-7; TRBD1 matches at 9 bases. J was trimmed by 4 bases and V by 1 base; bases with no gene match: 3. Germline loops: CDR1 SGHRS, CDR2 YFSETQ. The CDR3 loop spans 14 amino acids. This chain's CDR3 is CASSLRTGEYEQYF. In DNA, the CDR3 is TGCGCCAGCAGCTTGAGGACAGGGGAGTACGAGCAGTACTTC.

This sequence joins TRBV11-2 and TRBJ2-5; D possibly corresponds to TRBD2 (5 bases). Trimming shortened V by 1 base and J by 7 bases, and 7 bases separated the two germline ends. The CDR3 length is 12 residues. Germline CDR1 and CDR2: SGHAT and FQNNGV. This CDR3 reads CASSLAAGTQYF. DNA of the CDR3: TGTGCCAGCAGCTTAGCGGCGGGGACCCAGTACTTC.

The table lists this clonotype with a few counts. The rearrangement links TRBV11-2 to TRBJ1-4, with D hard to call. The CDR3 length is 13 residues. Trimming took 3 bases from V and 7 from J, leaving 9 bases between them. Per the germline V gene, CDR1 is SGHAT and CDR2 is FQNNGV. The CDR3 spells CASSFFVREKLFF. The CDR3 DNA reads TGTGCCAGCAGCTTTTTCGTCCGTGAAAAACTGTTTTTT.

This clonotype was counted between two and nine times. This chain joins TRBV10-3 and TRBJ1-6, with D hard to call. The CDR3 sequence is 12 residues long. Trimming cost V 11 bases and J 5 bases, with 10 bases left between them. Per germline, CDR1 ENHRY and CDR2 SYGVKD. The CDR3 coding sequence is TGTGCCTCCACCGATGATAATTCACCCCTCCACTTT. Residues: CASTDDNSPLHF.

This clonotype was picked up a small number of times. The V and J genes are TRBV6-2 or TRBV6-3 and TRBJ2-7; D call uncertain. Germline assignment: CDR1 MNHEY and CDR2 SVGEGT. The CDR3 is 13 amino acids. Trimming took off 3 bases at V and 3 bases at J, with 9 bases between the two ends. The CDR3: CASSYGRVYEQYF. The CDR3 DNA is TGTGCCAGCAGTTATGGACGGGTCTACGAGCAGTACTTC.

This clonotype was counted at least ten times. The chain couples TRBV27 to TRBJ1-5; D remains ambiguous. Looked up from germline, CDR1 is MNHEY and CDR2 is SMNVEV (reference sequence). The germline V and J ends were trimmed by 3 bases and 2 bases, with 5 bases remaining between them. The CDR3 contains 13 residues. CDR3 sequence reads: CASSFGGNQPQHF. CDR3 coding DNA: TGTGCCAGCAGTTTCGGGGGCAATCAGCCCCAGCATTTT.

The V and J genes are TRBV5-8 and TRBJ2-7; D is undetermined. The germline CDR1 and CDR2 sequences are SGHTS and YDEGEE. Trimming cost V 0 bases and J 1 base, with 11 bases left between them. This CDR3 region has 15 residues. CDR3 in DNA: TGTGCCAGCAGCTTGGCCGTCAGGCAGTCCTACGAGCAGTACTTC. This codes for CASSLAVRQSYEQYF.

This clonotype was found a few times. The chain combines TRBV18 with TRBJ2-7; 7 bases agree with TRBD1. The CDR3 totals 14 residues. The V gene's germline CDR1 is KGHSH and CDR2 LQKENI. After removal of 8 bases from V and 3 bases from J, the junction contained 10 bases not matched to a gene. CDR3 nucleotide sequence: TGTGCCAGCCGTTTTCGACAGGGAGACTACGAGCAGTACTTC. Its protein is CASRFRQGDYEQYF. Drawing the rest from reference TRBV18 and TRBJ2-7, the complete variable domain is NAGVMQNPRHLVRRRGQEARLRCSPMKGHSHVYWYRQLPEEGLKFMVYLQKENIIDESGMPKERFSAEFPKEGPSILRIQQVVRGDSAAYFCASRFRQGDYEQYFGPGTRLTVT.

This clonotype was found a few times. The chain combines TRBV7-8 with TRBJ2-5; D perhaps matches TRBD1 (6 bases). The CDR3 covers 17 residues. V gave up 2 bases and J gave up 2 bases, with 18 bases separating them. Germline V gives CDR1 SGHVS, CDR2 FQNEAQ. DNA of the CDR3: TGTGCCAGCAGCTTATATATAGGGACAAGGGGGCAAGAGACCCAGTACTTC. It yields the protein CASSLYIGTRGQETQYF.

This clonotype was recorded many times. The chain employs TRBV4-1 and TRBJ1-2; D remains unclear. V was cut by 5 bases and J by 7 bases, with 17 bases left in between. Germline-derived CDR1 and CDR2 are MGHRA and YSYEKL. This CDR3 comprises 14 residues. The CDR3: CASSSLGRAGGYTF. CDR3 nucleotides: TGCGCCAGCAGCTCCTTGGGCCGGGCTGGTGGCTACACCTTC.

J is TRBJ2-7 and V is TRBV7-2; D is undetermined. The CDR3 contains 13 residues. Germline V gene data show CDR1 as SGHTA and CDR2 as FQGNSA. Trimming left V 5 bases short and J 7 bases short, with 15 bases between. The CDR3 loop is CASSRPADDEQYF. The CDR3 DNA follows: TGTGCCAGCAGCCGACCCGCAGATGATGAGCAGTACTTC.

The chain recombines TRBV4-1 with TRBJ2-4, with 9 bases that match TRBD1. Losses at the gene ends were 5 bases for V and 8 bases for J; bases not matched to a gene: 13. The CDR3 consists of 16 residues. CDR1 and CDR2 from the germline V gene are MGHRA and YSYEKL. For the CDR3, the DNA is TGCGCCAGCAGCTCGCCTCAAAGGACAGGGGTGGACATTCAGTACTTC. It is translated as CASSSPQRTGVDIQYF.

The chain carries TRBV11-2 and TRBJ2-7; D gene uncertain. The CDR3 length is 14 residues. The germline gives CDR1 SGHAT, CDR2 FQNNGV. Trimming cost V 0 bases and J 2 bases, with 8 bases left between them. CDR3 nucleotides: TGTGCCAGCAGCTTAGAACGACTCGCCTACGAGCAGTACTTC. Amino acids: CASSLERLAYEQYF. Drawing the rest from reference TRBV11-2 and TRBJ2-7, the complete variable domain is EAGVAQSPRYKIIEKRQSVAFWCNPISGHATLYWYQQILGQGPKLLIQFQNNGVVDDSQLPKDRFSAERLKGVDSTLKIQPAKLEDSAVYLCASSLERLAYEQYFGPGTRLTVT.

CDR3 in amino acids: CASSKRDRDTGELFF. In nucleotides, the CDR3 is TGTGCCAGCTCGAAGAGGGACAGAGACACCGGGGAGCTGTTTTTT. This chain links TRBV18 with TRBJ2-2; 7 bases agree with TRBD1. The J segment lost 3 bases and the V segment lost 6 bases, leaving 7 bases of the junction unmatched. The germline gives CDR1 KGHSH, CDR2 LQKENI. The CDR3 runs to 15 residues.

The table lists this clonotype with many counts. The rearrangement joins TRBV29-1 to TRBJ2-7, with D perhaps TRBD1 (5 bases). V lost 4 bases and J lost 7, with 17 bases in between. The CDR3 covers 13 residues. Germline assignment: CDR1 SQVTM and CDR2 ANQGSEA. The CDR3 nucleotides are TGCAGCGTTGTTGGGCAGGGCGGTTCGGAGCAGTACTTC. It is translated as CSVVGQGGSEQYF.

The chain is built from TRBV12-3 or TRBV12-4 and TRBJ2-7, with 10 bases matching TRBD1. The CDR3 has 15 amino acids. V shed 4 bases, J shed 1 base, and the junction held 4 bases outside the gene matches. The CDR3 reads CASSWSDRGSYEQYF. DNA of the CDR3: TGTGCCAGCAGTTGGTCGGACAGGGGGTCCTACGAGCAGTACTTC.